These T cell receptor beta chains were read from a single sample in a study of cytomegalovirus exposure and HLA in healthy donors. TCRdb keeps only in-frame clones here, not all; method: immunoSEQ multiplex PCR. The sample records about 56,000 clones, 85% to 95% being singletons. The sample consisted of PBMCs. These TCRs come from a man younger than 35 in good health and CMV-seronegative. Each CDR3 is given with its conserved first and last residue. D genes are given only for firm matches. Size values are once, few and many counts, or a class for expanded clones, and some rows have none.

TRBJ2-7 NA TRBD1 TRBV28 CASRYPGGQKTYEQYF TGTGCCAGCAGGTATCCAGGGGGTCAGAAAACGTACGAGCAGTACTTC
TRBJ2-4 NA NA TRBV5-1 CASRLNRDPTGPDKNIQYF TGCGCCAGCAGGTTGAACAGGGACCCTACCGGGCCCGACAAAAACATTCAGTACTTC
TRBJ2-4 once NA TRBV4-1 CASSQEGFPGAKNIQYF TGCGCCAGCAGCCAAGAAGGCTTTCCGGGAGCCAAAAACATTCAGTACTTC
TRBJ2-2 NA NA TRBV11-3 CASSLSPRGELFF TGTGCCAGCAGCTTATCTCCCCGCGGGGAGCTGTTTTTT
TRBJ1-4 NA NA TRBV19 CASSSRTINEKLFF TGTGCCAGTAGTAGCCGGACAATTAATGAAAAACTGTTTTTT
TRBJ2-7 NA TRBD1 TRBV28 CASTTGGLEQYF TGTGCCAGCACTACAGGGGGCCTCGAGCAGTACTTC
TRBJ1-1 NA NA TRBV9 CASSVGPFFPEAFF TGTGCCAGCAGCGTAGGGCCCTTCTTCCCTGAAGCTTTCTTT
TRBJ2-5 NA NA TRBV6-6 CASSDRNQETQYF TGTGCCAGCAGTGACAGAAATCAAGAGACCCAGTACTTC
TRBJ1-3 NA TRBD1 TRBV19 CASSIHRGPGNTIYF TGTGCCAGTAGTATCCACAGGGGGCCTGGAAACACCATATATTTT
TRBJ2-7 NA TRBD1 TRBV4-1 CASSQSGQGVYEQYF TGCGCCAGCAGCCAATCGGGACAGGGGGTATACGAGCAGTACTTC
TRBJ1-2 NA TRBD1 TRBV7-2 CASSRGTDYGYTF TGTGCCAGCAGCCGCGGGACAGACTATGGCTACACCTTC
TRBJ1-2 NA NA TRBV7-8 CASSLGGGPLMPPGYTF TGTGCCAGCAGCTTGGGGGGGGGCCCACTAATGCCCCCTGGCTACACCTTC
TRBJ2-1 NA NA TRBV27 CAAGETRYNEQFF TGTGCCGCAGGGGAAACTAGATACAATGAGCAGTTCTTC
TRBJ2-1 NA NA TRBV9 CASSVGDINEQFF TGTGCCAGCAGCGTAGGGGACATCAATGAGCAGTTCTTC
TRBJ2-3 NA NA TRBV2 CAKNPLGDGTDTQYF TGTGCCAAAAACCCATTGGGCGACGGCACAGATACGCAGTATTTT
TRBJ2-7 NA TRBD1 TRBV7-2 CASSQQGFGYEQYF TGTGCCAGCAGCCAACAGGGGTTTGGGTACGAGCAGTACTTC
TRBJ2-1 NA TRBD1 TRBV5-4 CASRGQGSDEQFF TGTGCCAGCAGGGGACAGGGTAGTGATGAGCAGTTCTTC
TRBJ2-2 NA NA TRBV6-5 CASRQTATGELFF TGTGCCAGCAGACAGACAGCCACCGGGGAGCTGTTTTTT
TRBJ2-7 once TRBD2 TRBV6-5 CASRLGGRSEQYF TGTGCCAGTCGCCTTGGCGGGAGATCCGAGCAGTACTTC
TRBJ2-7 NA TRBD1 TRBV7-2 CASSLAGTDPYEQYF TGTGCCAGCAGCCTCGCCGGGACAGACCCCTACGAGCAGTACTTC
TRBJ2-1 NA TRBD1 TRBV29-1 CSVGPYTGGTINNEQFF TGCAGCGTCGGACCCTACACAGGGGGCACAATTAACAATGAGCAGTTCTTC
TRBJ2-1 NA NA TRBV28 CASNIQEDEQFF TGTGCCAGCAACATTCAGGAGGACGAGCAGTTCTTC
TRBJ2-7 NA TRBD2 TRBV6-1 CASRTHGREQYF TGTGCCAGCAGGACCCATGGGAGGGAACAGTACTTC
TRBJ1-5 NA TRBD1 TRBV10-3 CATWTGDSNQPQHF TGTGCCACCTGGACAGGGGATAGCAATCAGCCCCAGCATTTT
TRBJ1-2 NA TRBD1 TRBV28 CASWNRGRYGYTF TGTGCCAGCTGGAACAGGGGGAGGTATGGCTACACCTTC
TRBJ2-7 NA TRBD2 TRBV5-4 CASSHPTSGRALRDEQYF TGTGCCAGCAGCCACCCAACTAGCGGGAGGGCCCTCAGAGACGAGCAGTACTTC
TRBJ1-3 once TRBD1 TRBV5-4 CASSIAPTGKIDF TGTGCCAGCAGCATAGCACCGACAGGGAAAATTGATTTT
TRBJ2-2 NA TRBD2 TRBV6-5 CATQEPPGGTGELFF TGTGCCACCCAAGAGCCCCCCGGGGGGACCGGGGAGCTGTTTTTT
TRBJ1-1 NA NA TRBV7-9 CASSLEPGMNTEAFF TGTGCCAGCAGCTTAGAACCGGGAATGAACACTGAAGCTTTCTTT
TRBJ2-1 NA NA TRBV9 CASSPTGSSYNEQFF TGTGCCAGCAGCCCCACAGGGAGCTCCTACAATGAGCAGTTCTTC
TRBJ1-4 NA NA TRBV5-5 CASSFPGQEVEKLFF TGTGCCAGCAGCTTTCCGGGACAAGAAGTTGAAAAACTGTTTTTT
TRBJ2-7 NA NA TRBV7-2 CASSSGSGSYEQYF TGTGCCAGCAGCTCTGGGAGCGGGTCCTACGAGCAGTACTTC
TRBJ2-7 NA NA TRBV7-9 CASRLEGDIDEQYF TGTGCCAGCAGACTAGAGGGGGATATCGACGAGCAGTACTTC
TRBJ2-4 NA NA TRBV19 CASSQGSAVVAKNIQYF TGTGCCAGTAGCCAGGGCTCGGCGGTTGTCGCCAAAAACATTCAGTACTTC
TRBJ1-5 NA TRBD1 TRBV6-4 CASTGGARLSNQPQHF TGTGCCAGCACAGGGGGCGCGCGACTGAGCAATCAGCCCCAGCATTTT
TRBJ2-7 once NA TRBV28 CASTLTEPYEQYF TGTGCCAGCACCCTGACAGAGCCCTACGAGCAGTACTTC
TRBJ2-1 NA TRBD2 TRBV7-3 CASSPQTSGIKNEQFF TGTGCCAGCAGCCCTCAGACTAGCGGGATTAAAAATGAGCAGTTCTTC
TRBJ2-5 NA TRBD2 TRBV5-6 CASTPSSGETQYF TGTGCCAGCACCCCTTCTAGCGGAGAGACCCAGTACTTC
TRBJ2-7 NA NA TRBV18 CASSSSGSEFYEQYF TGTGCCAGCTCATCCTCCGGGTCGGAGTTCTACGAGCAGTACTTC
TRBJ2-3 NA TRBD2 TRBV9 CASSVLAGYTDTQYF TGTGCCAGCAGCGTTCTAGCGGGGTACACAGATACGCAGTATTTT
TRBJ2-1 NA TRBD2 TRBV5-1 CASSSKAGPRQFF TGCGCCAGCAGCTCGAAAGCGGGACCCCGGCAGTTCTTC
TRBJ2-1 NA NA TRBV19 CASSPETGSSYNEQFF TGTGCCAGTAGTCCGGAAACAGGGAGCTCCTACAATGAGCAGTTCTTC
TRBJ2-3 NA TRBD2 TRBV27 CASSAGTSGSTDTQYF TGTGCCAGCAGTGCGGGGACTAGCGGGAGCACAGATACGCAGTATTTT
TRBJ2-1 NA TRBD1 TRBV6-1 CASSGGTGGDYNEQFF TGTGCCAGCAGTGGGGGGACAGGGGGCGACTACAATGAGCAGTTCTTC
TRBJ2-5 NA TRBD1 TRBV2 CASGRTGVKETQYF TGTGCCAGCGGCAGGACAGGGGTTAAAGAGACCCAGTACTTC